Listed below are T cell receptor beta chains from one sample, sequenced in a study of OX40 agonist ivuxolimab in advanced cancers. Here immunoSEQ multiplex PCR was the method, and the copy in TCRdb shows in-frame clones only, minus some. This table has 70,000 or so clones, about 85% appearing once. The material was CD4+ or CD8+ T cells sorted from blood, obtained in a trial of the OX40 agonist ivuxolimab. Receptors were obtained from an adult with an advanced solid tumor such as melanoma, head and neck, liver or kidney cancer. Both conserved end residues are part of each CDR3. D genes are given only for firm matches. Clone size is given for some rows only: seen once, a few or many times, or a class if the clone is expanded.

>TRBJ2-1|-|-|TRBV5-1
CASSAGPDSHNREQFF
TGCGCCAGCAGCGCTGGCCCGGACAGCCACAATAGAGAGCAGTTCTTC
>TRBJ2-7|TRBD1|-|TRBV18
CASSPVRDRGTYEQYF
TGTGCCAGCTCACCGGTCCGGGACAGGGGGACCTACGAGCAGTACTTC
>TRBJ2-7|TRBD2|-|TRBV9
CASSPRGLAGGNSYEQYF
TGTGCCAGCAGCCCTCGTGGACTAGCGGGAGGGAACTCCTACGAGCAGTACTTC
>TRBJ1-2|-|once|TRBV7-2
CASSLVGGQNYGYTF
TGTGCCAGCAGCTTAGTGGGGGGCCAGAATTATGGCTACACCTTC
>TRBJ2-3|-|-|TRBV7-9
CASSTWAVPDTQYF
TGTGCCAGCAGCACTTGGGCCGTCCCAGATACGCAGTATTTT
>TRBJ2-3|TRBD2|-|TRBV7-9
CASSVIAGGRDTQYF
TGTGCCAGCAGCGTAATAGCGGGGGGGAGAGATACGCAGTATTTT
>TRBJ1-1|-|-|TRBV7-2
CASSLGTQTGAFF
TGTGCCAGCAGCCTTGGGACCCAAACTGGGGCTTTCTTT
>TRBJ1-2|-|once|TRBV7-2
CASSLFFTSDGYTF
TGTGCCAGCAGCTTATTCTTTACTAGCGATGGCTACACCTTC
>TRBJ1-2|-|-|TRBV6-5
CASSYAGTNYGYTF
TGTGCCAGCAGTTACGCAGGGACTAACTATGGCTACACCTTC
>TRBJ1-5|-|-|TRBV2
CATRGGYGNQPQHF
TGTGCCACTAGGGGAGGGTACGGCAATCAGCCCCAGCATTTT
>TRBJ1-2|-|-|TRBV6-5
CASSPTAANYGYTF
TGTGCCAGCAGCCCGACAGCCGCTAACTATGGCTACACCTTC
>TRBJ2-7|-|-|TRBV29-1
CSVEEGWAGRNEQYF
TGCAGCGTTGAAGAAGGTTGGGCAGGTCGGAACGAGCAGTACTTC
>TRBJ1-4|TRBD1|-|TRBV2
CASRAGTGAEKLFF
TGTGCCAGCAGGGCCGGGACAGGGGCGGAAAAACTGTTTTTT
>TRBJ2-3|TRBD1|-|TRBV9
CASSARQGASTDTQYF
TGTGCCAGCAGCGCACGACAGGGGGCTAGCACAGATACGCAGTATTTT
>TRBJ2-7|TRBD1|-|TRBV6-1
CASSSGQGPYEQYF
TGTGCCAGCAGCAGTGGACAGGGACCCTACGAGCAGTACTTC
>TRBJ1-1|-|few|TRBV5-6
CASSLVQRNTEAFF
TGTGCCAGCAGCTTGGTCCAGCGGAACACTGAAGCTTTCTTT
>TRBJ2-3|-|-|TRBV30
CAWRPLGTFLTDTQYF
TGTGCCTGGAGACCCTTAGGCACTTTTCTCACAGATACGCAGTATTTT
>TRBJ2-7|TRBD2|-|TRBV29-1
CSVDAGTSGGTYEQYF
TGCAGCGTTGACGCAGGCACTAGCGGAGGAACCTACGAGCAGTACTTC
>TRBJ2-1|-|-|TRBV6-1
CASQVGVEQFF
TGTGCCAGCCAGGTCGGGGTCGAGCAGTTCTTC
>TRBJ2-5|-|once|TRBV19
CASSIRDLGAQYF
TGTGCCAGTAGTATACGGGACTTAGGGGCCCAGTACTTC
>TRBJ2-2|-|-|TRBV7-8
CASSLYGELFF
TGTGCCAGCAGCTTATACGGGGAGCTGTTTTTT
>TRBJ1-1|-|-|TRBV5-5
CASSLTAQGWTEAFF
TGTGCCAGCAGCTTAACGGCCCAGGGGTGGACTGAAGCTTTCTTT
>TRBJ2-1|-|-|TRBV27
CASSSGDKVYEQFF
TGTGCCAGCAGTTCGGGGGACAAGGTGTATGAGCAGTTCTTC
>TRBJ1-1|-|few|TRBV7-9
CASSRSGRGAQNTEAFF
TGTGCCAGCAGTCGCTCGGGCAGGGGAGCCCAGAACACTGAAGCTTTCTTT
>TRBJ1-2|-|-|TRBV11-2
CASSLVPLVGYGYTF
TGTGCCAGCAGCTTAGTTCCACTGGTAGGCTATGGCTACACCTTC
>TRBJ2-7|-|-|TRBV6-5
CASSEHGSQYF
TGTGCCAGCAGTGAGCACGGGAGTCAGTACTTC
>TRBJ1-2|TRBD1|-|TRBV30
CAWSVGRGPGGYTF
TGTGCCTGGAGTGTAGGCAGGGGGCCCGGTGGCTACACCTTC
>TRBJ1-5|-|-|TRBV5-5
CASRYRLNSNQPQHF
TGTGCCAGCAGATACAGGCTCAATAGCAATCAGCCCCAGCATTTT
>TRBJ2-1|TRBD2|-|TRBV19
CASRTSGSSYNEQFF
TGTGCCAGTAGAACTAGCGGGAGTTCCTACAATGAGCAGTTCTTC
>TRBJ2-3|-|-|TRBV11-3
CASSLPSTDTQYF
TGTGCCAGCAGCTTACCCAGCACAGATACGCAGTATTTT
>TRBJ1-4|TRBD1|-|TRBV7-9
CASSRPTGSGVNSNEKLFF
TGTGCCAGCAGTCGACCGACAGGGTCCGGGGTTAACTCTAATGAAAAACTGTTTTTT
>TRBJ2-5|TRBD2|-|TRBV7-2
CASSLGTSGPEGTQYF
TGTGCCAGCAGCTTAGGGACTAGCGGACCTGAAGGGACCCAGTACTTC
>TRBJ1-1|-|-|TRBV9
CASSVAQGLGQTEAFF
TGTGCCAGCAGCGTAGCGCAGGGCCTTGGCCAGACTGAAGCTTTCTTT
>TRBJ2-4|-|once|TRBV28
CASQVAKNIQYF
TGTGCCAGCCAGGTAGCCAAAAACATTCAGTACTTC